The 13 T cell receptor beta chains in this list originate from one sample, sequenced in a study of cytomegalovirus exposure and HLA in healthy donors. This PCR relied on a set of 60 Vbeta primers and 13 Jbeta primers. The protocol was immunoSEQ multiplex PCR, while the TCRdb copy is restricted to in-frame clones and leaves out a portion. The sample contains about 190,000 clones, 60% to 80% of which appear only once. Sample: PBMCs. These receptors originate from a woman younger than 30 in good health and CMV-seronegative.

The chain recombines TRBV4-2 with TRBJ2-7; D is perhaps TRBD2 (5 bases). CDR3 size: 15 residues. Germline-derived CDR1 and CDR2 are LGHNA and YNFKEQ. With 0 bases removed from V and 3 bases from J, the gap between germline ends came to 12 bases. The CDR3 is CASSQETNTNYEQYF. The CDR3 nucleotides are TGTGCCAGCAGCCAAGAGACTAATACAAACTACGAGCAGTACTTC.

The rearrangement links TRBV28 to TRBJ2-7; the D gene is possibly TRBD2 (6 bases). The CDR3 has 15 residues. Trimming shortened V by 6 bases and J by 2 bases, and 17 bases separated the two germline ends. CDR1 is MDHEN and CDR2 is SYDVKM in the germline V gene. CDR3 in amino acids: CASRGDSIPPYEQYF. In DNA form, the CDR3 reads TGTGCCAGCAGGGGGGACTCGATACCCCCCTACGAGCAGTACTTC. The entire variable domain, with the rest obtained from reference TRBV28 and TRBJ2-7, is as follows: DVKVTQSSRYLVKRTGEKVFLECVQDMDHENMFWYRQDPGLGLRLIYFSYDVKMKEKGDIPEGYSVSREKKERFSLILESASTNQTSMYLCASRGDSIPPYEQYFGPGTRLTVT.

The chain employs TRBV4-2 and TRBJ2-7; 8 bases map to TRBD1. The junction had 8 bases not matched to a gene; V was cut back by 4 bases and J by 6 bases. The CDR3 extends over 14 amino acids. Germline V gives CDR1 LGHNA, CDR2 YNFKEQ. CDR3 DNA: TGTGCCAGCAGCCGCGGACAGGGTACGGTCGAGCAGTACTTC. Translating gives CASSRGQGTVEQYF.

V and J are TRBV6-1 and TRBJ1-1; D gene ambiguous. With 8 bases removed from V and 2 bases from J, the gap between germline ends came to 12 bases. The CDR3 consists of 13 residues. The germline CDR1 and CDR2 sequences are MNHNS and SASEGT. CDR3 sequence: CASRWEPNTEAFF. CDR3 bases: TGTGCCAGCCGGTGGGAGCCAAACACTGAAGCTTTCTTT.

The V call is TRBV6-6, the J call TRBJ1-5; D remains unclear. V was shortened by 2 bases and J by 6 bases, with 14 bases between the two germline ends. This CDR3 spans 15 amino acids. Germline loops: CDR1 MNHNY, CDR2 SVGAGI (reference sequence). For the CDR3, the DNA is TGTGCCAGCAGTTACCAGGCGCAGATCAGTCAGCCCCAGCATTTT. It translates to CASSYQAQISQPQHF.

This clone is a singleton in its sample. The chain has TRBV6-6 and TRBJ1-1; perhaps TRBD1 as D (6 bases). The V end lost 6 bases, the J end lost 0 bases, and 14 bases lay between the germline ends. The CDR3 consists of 15 residues. The germline V gene has CDR1 MNHNY and CDR2 SVGAGI (reference sequence). As DNA, the CDR3 is TGTGCCAGCAGCAAGACCGGACAGATGAACACTGAAGCTTTCTTT. It is translated as CASSKTGQMNTEAFF.

The chain couples TRBV29-1 to TRBJ2-5, with D possibly TRBD1 on 5 matching bases. Looked up from germline, CDR1 is SQVTM and CDR2 is ANQGSEA. V lost 2 bases and J 5 bases, leaving 12 bases between the germline ends. The CDR3 contains 13 residues. CDR3 sequence (DNA): TGCAGCGTTGAACAGGGTGTGGGGGAGACCCAGTACTTC. It is translated as CSVEQGVGETQYF. The whole variable domain, remainder taken from reference TRBV29-1 and TRBJ2-5, is SAVISQKPSRDICQRGTSLTIQCQVDSQVTMMFWYRQQPGQSLTLIATANQGSEATYESGFVIDKFPISRPNLTFSTLTVSNMSPEDSSIYLCSVEQGVGETQYFGPGTRLLVL.

In DNA, the CDR3 is TGTGCCAGCAGCTTAGGGCCCGGCGGGGGTTTAGAACAGCCCCAGCATTTT. Translated: CASSLGPGGGLEQPQHF. The gene calls are TRBV7-9 and TRBJ1-5; the D gene is possibly TRBD1 (5 bases). Trimming removed 1 base at V and 7 bases at J, with 20 bases between. Germline CDR1 reads SEHNR; CDR2 reads FQNEAQ (reference sequence). The CDR3 is made up of 17 amino acids.

The chain has TRBV6-5 and TRBJ1-5; D possibly corresponds to TRBD1 (5 bases). The V gene lost 4 bases and the J gene lost 7 bases, with 17 bases spanning the gap. CDR3 length: 15 residues. Per the germline V gene, CDR1 is MNHEY and CDR2 is SVGAGI. The CDR3 DNA is TGTGCCAGCAGTTCCCACTCAGGGAAGGGACAGCCCCAGCATTTT. Its translation: CASSSHSGKGQPQHF.

The genes are TRBV29-1 and TRBJ1-6; 8 nucleotides align to TRBD1. Germline V gene lookup returns CDR1 SQVTM and CDR2 ANQGSEA. The CDR3 covers 13 residues. V lost 3 bases to trimming and J lost 12 bases; unmatched junction nucleotides: 7. The CDR3: CSVDDRGGGPLHF. As DNA, the CDR3 is TGCAGCGTTGATGACAGGGGAGGTGGACCCCTCCACTTT.

The chain combines TRBV5-6 with TRBJ2-3; 8 positions agree with TRBD2. CDR1 is SGHDT and CDR2 is YYEEEE in the germline V gene. This CDR3 region has 14 residues. With 0 bases clipped from V and 6 bases from J, the junction kept 3 bases outside the gene matches. The CDR3 DNA sequence: TGTGCCAGCAGCTTGGGAGCGGGGGAGGATACGCAGTATTTT. It is translated as CASSLGAGEDTQYF.

The CDR3, as DNA: TGCAGCGTTGAAATACCTATATACGAGCAGTACTTC. Its translation is CSVEIPIYEQYF. The rearrangement uses TRBV29-1 and TRBJ2-7; D not certain. The CDR3 totals 12 residues. Per germline, CDR1 SQVTM and CDR2 ANQGSEA. With 2 bases removed from V and 4 bases from J, the gap between germline ends came to 9 bases.

The chain has TRBV9 and TRBJ2-3; 8 bases map to TRBD2. CDR1 and CDR2 (germline): SGDLS, YYNGEE. The CDR3 totals 15 residues. Losses at the gene ends were 2 bases for V and 6 bases for J; bases not matched to a gene: 8. The chain's CDR3 is CASSVTGTSGDTQYF. For the CDR3, the DNA is TGTGCCAGCAGCGTCACCGGGACTAGTGGGGATACGCAGTATTTT.